The 28 T cell receptor beta chains in this list originate from one sample, sequenced in a study of T cells in Graves' hyperthyroidism and ophthalmopathy. It was RNA transcripts that yielded the amplified TCR beta CDR3 regions. Primed by the HTBI set, a first-round RT-PCR was run on the TCR CDR3. TCRdb ran MiXCR on the multiplex PCR reads and lists one entry per CDR3 protein. The table records 110,000 to 150,000 distinct CDR3 sequences, around 20% of them present only once. Sequences were obtained from blood. The receptors stem from a woman aged 50 to 65 with Graves' hyperthyroidism that later progressed to Graves' ophthalmopathy.

This clonotype has at least ten counts. The rearrangement links TRBV5-5 to TRBJ1-1; a possible D gene is TRBD1 (5 bases). This CDR3 spans 15 amino acids. With 0 bases removed from V and 1 base from J, the gap between germline ends came to 10 bases. The germline V gene has CDR1 SGHKS and CDR2 YYEKEE (reference sequence). In DNA form, the CDR3 reads TGTGCCAGCAGCTTGGAGGGGCGGGGGAACACTGAAGCTTTCTTT. This sequence encodes CASSLEGRGNTEAFF.

This clonotype was seen at least ten times. The chain carries TRBV18 and TRBJ2-7, with a weak D call TRBD1 (5 bases). The CDR3 length is 14 residues. V dropped 3 bases and J dropped 2 bases, with 11 bases sitting between them. The germline gives CDR1 KGHSH, CDR2 LQKENI. The CDR3 spells CASSPPTAAYEQYF. DNA of the CDR3: TGTGCCAGCTCACCGCCGACAGCCGCCTACGAGCAGTACTTC.

This clonotype has only a few counts. The chain joins TRBV28 to TRBJ1-5; D might be TRBD1 (6 bases). The germline V gene encodes CDR1 MDHEN and CDR2 SYDVKM. The CDR3 is made up of 16 amino acids. V lost 3 bases, J lost 7 bases, and 19 bases lay in between. CDR3 bases: TGTGCCAGCAGTTTGGAAGACGGGGGAGGGGGACAGCCCCAGCATTTT. This codes for CASSLEDGGGGQPQHF.

This clonotype came up many times. CDR3 DNA: TGTGCCAGCAGCTTAGATGTAGATACGCAGTATTTT. It encodes CASSLDVDTQYF. V is TRBV7-3 and J is TRBJ2-3, with D hard to call. V was clipped by 2 bases and J by 5 bases, with 5 bases between them. The CDR3 contains 12 residues. Germline V gene sequence: CDR1 SGHTA, CDR2 FQGTGA.

The chain couples TRBV20-1 to TRBJ2-3, with TRBD1 as a possible D gene (6 bases). The CDR3 extends over 16 amino acids. The germline gives CDR1 DFQATT, CDR2 SNEGSKA (reference sequence). V was pared by 4 bases and J by 0 bases, with 17 bases between. The chain's CDR3 is CSATPWDTPSTDTQYF. The CDR3 DNA reads TGCAGTGCTACCCCCTGGGACACCCCTAGCACAGATACGCAGTATTTT.

This clonotype was observed many times. This rearrangement joins TRBV2 to TRBJ2-7; the match to TRBD1 covers 10 bases. There are 15 residues in the CDR3. Germline V gene data show CDR1 as SNHLY and CDR2 as FYNNEI. V shed 7 bases and J 3 bases; nucleotides not matched to a gene: 9. The CDR3 loop reads CASKLMTGGYYEQYF. The DNA of the CDR3 is TGTGCCAGCAAACTCATGACAGGGGGCTACTACGAGCAGTACTTC.

The J gene is TRBJ2-7, the V gene TRBV28; 9 bases align to TRBD1. After removal of 5 bases from V and 1 base from J, the junction contained 6 bases not matched to a gene. The length of the CDR3 is 15 residues. CDR1 is MDHEN, CDR2 SYDVKM, per germline. In nucleotides, the CDR3 is TGTGCCAGCAGTGTTGGAGGGACAGGGTCCTACGAGCAGTACTTC. Translating gives CASSVGGTGSYEQYF.

The chain is built from TRBV20-1 and TRBJ2-7; possibly TRBD1 or TRBD2 for D (5 bases each). The CDR3 extends over 13 amino acids. Germline loops: CDR1 DFQATT, CDR2 SNEGSKA (reference sequence). The V and J ends lost 4 bases and 0 bases respectively, with 10 bases between them. The CDR3 region has the DNA TGCAGTGCTATACCAGGGAGCTCCTACGAGCAGTACTTC. It yields the protein CSAIPGSSYEQYF.

The chain combines TRBV28 with TRBJ1-2, with D maybe TRBD1 (5 bases). CDR3 length: 13 amino acids. Germline values: CDR1 MDHEN, CDR2 SYDVKM. The germline V and J ends were trimmed by 2 bases and 8 bases, with 12 bases remaining between them. The CDR3 nucleotides are TGTGCCAGCAGTTTAGGTGCGGGGGTCGGCTACACCTTC. Translating gives CASSLGAGVGYTF.

The gene calls are TRBV11-2 and TRBJ1-1; D is undetermined. CDR3 length equals 12 residues. The germline V and J ends were trimmed by 0 bases and 6 bases, with 5 bases remaining between them. Germline-derived CDR1 and CDR2 are SGHAT and FQNNGV. CDR3 in DNA: TGTGCCAGCAGCTTAGATACCGCTGAAGCTTTCTTT. Protein product: CASSLDTAEAFF.

This clonotype was observed at least ten times. This chain uses TRBV18 with TRBJ2-2; D is tentatively TRBD1 or TRBD2 (5 bases each). Germline V CDR1 and CDR2: KGHSH, LQKENI. This CDR3 comprises 17 residues. The V end was cut by 3 bases, the J end by 5 bases, with 19 bases between. CDR3 protein: CASSPLMSGTETGELFF. DNA for the CDR3: TGTGCCAGCTCACCGTTGATGTCCGGGACGGAGACCGGGGAGCTGTTTTTT.

This rearrangement joins TRBV3-1 to TRBJ1-2; TRBD1 matches 8 bases. The CDR3 extends over 13 amino acids. V was pared by 4 bases and J by 6 bases, with 4 bases of the junction left unmatched. Germline-derived CDR1 and CDR2 are LGHDT and YNNKEL (reference sequence). The CDR3 sequence: CASSRGQGDGYTF. CDR3 in DNA: TGTGCCAGCAGCCGAGGACAGGGCGATGGCTACACCTTC.

This clonotype was seen many times. The rearrangement links TRBV5-5 to TRBJ2-5; 8 positions match TRBD2. From germline, CDR1 is SGHKS and CDR2 YYEKEE (reference sequence). V trimming: 4 bases; J trimming: 2 bases; junction bases outside the gene matches: 10. The CDR3 contains 16 residues. The CDR3 region has the DNA TGTGCCAGCAGCCCTTTGGCTAGCGGGTATCAAGAGACCCAGTACTTC. It specifies CASSPLASGYQETQYF. Based on the CDR3 plus reference TRBV5-5 and TRBJ2-5, the full variable domain is DAGVTQSPTHLIKTRGQQVTLRCSPISGHKSVSWYQQVLGQGPQFIFQYYEKEERGRGNFPDRFSARQFPNYSSELNVNALLLGDSALYLCASSPLASGYQETQYFGPGTRLLVL.

This clonotype was counted a few times. The rearrangement links TRBV20-1 to TRBJ1-6, with a tentative D call TRBD1 (5 bases). Germline CDR1 DFQATT, CDR2 SNEGSKA (reference sequence). CDR3 length equals 13 residues. The CDR3 DNA reads TGCAGCGCCCCGGGACGCTATAATTCACCCCTCCACTTT. It is translated as CSAPGRYNSPLHF.

This clonotype was found a few times. CDR3 sequence: CASSIIPSGNTEAFF. The CDR3 nucleotides are TGTGCCAGTAGTATAATCCCCTCGGGGAACACTGAAGCTTTCTTT. The chain recombines TRBV19 with TRBJ1-1; D not resolved. Germline-derived CDR1 and CDR2 are LNHDA and SQIVND (reference sequence). Trimming shortened V by 2 bases and J by 1 base, and 11 bases separated the two germline ends. This CDR3 is built from 15 residues. The full variable domain, completed using reference TRBV19 and TRBJ1-1, is DGGITQSPKYLFRKEGQNVTLSCEQNLNHDAMYWYRQDPGQGLRLIYYSQIVNDFQKGDIAEGYSVSREKKESFPLTVTSAQKNPTAFYLCASSIIPSGNTEAFFGQGTRLTVV.

This clonotype was detected ten times or more. This chain uses TRBV11-3 with TRBJ2-2; D perhaps matches TRBD2 (6 bases). Germline lookup yields CDR1 SGHNT and CDR2 YENEEA. Trimming took off 3 bases at V and 3 bases at J, with 11 bases between the two ends. This CDR3 spans 15 amino acids. In DNA, the CDR3 is TGTGCCAGCAGCTTCGGGGGTATGGACACCGGGGAGCTGTTTTTT. Its protein product is CASSFGGMDTGELFF.

At least ten counts were recorded for this clonotype. CDR3 DNA: TGTGCCAGCAGCCGCCGAGGTCAGGACAATGAGCAGTTCTTC. Residues: CASSRRGQDNEQFF. V usage is TRBV7-8 and J usage is TRBJ2-1, with D unclear. CDR1 and CDR2 from the germline V gene are SGHVS and FQNEAQ. The CDR3 covers 14 residues. V lost 5 bases and J 5 bases, leaving 13 bases between the germline ends.

This clonotype was picked up many times. The CDR3 loop reads CASSLGPLEAFF. The CDR3 coding sequence is TGTGCCAGCAGTCTAGGACCGCTTGAAGCTTTCTTT. This chain joins TRBV2 and TRBJ1-1, with D unresolved. Germline V gene data show CDR1 as SNHLY and CDR2 as FYNNEI. The CDR3 spans 12 residues. V shed 5 bases and J shed 7 bases, with 11 bases lying between them. Variable domain in full (rest from reference TRBV2 and TRBJ1-1): EPEVTQTPSHQVTQMGQEVILRCVPISNHLYFYWYRQILGQKVEFLVSFYNNEISEKSEIFDDQFSVERPDGSNFTLKIRSTKLEDSAMYFCASSLGPLEAFFGQGTRLTVV.

This clonotype occurred a few times. The genes are TRBV2 and TRBJ2-7; TRBD2 is a possible D gene (6 bases). V shed 6 bases and J shed 3 bases, with 12 bases lying between them. The germline CDR1 and CDR2 sequences are SNHLY and FYNNEI. The CDR3 loop spans 13 amino acids. CDR3 loop: CASSPGLLYEQYF. DNA of the CDR3: TGTGCCAGCAGCCCGGGACTTCTCTACGAGCAGTACTTC.

This clonotype showed up many times. The J gene is TRBJ1-4, the V gene TRBV3-1; weak D call: TRBD1 (5 bases). The CDR3 runs to 15 residues. Trimming left V 5 bases short and J 8 bases short, with 18 bases between. The germline gives CDR1 LGHDT, CDR2 YNNKEL (reference sequence). The CDR3 region is CASSARDVRGEKLFF. The DNA of the CDR3 is TGTGCCAGCAGCGCCCGGGACGTCCGAGGGGAAAAACTGTTTTTT.

At least ten counts were recorded for this clonotype. CDR3 DNA: TGTGCCAGCAGTTTTGTAAGAGGGAATTATGGCTACACCTTC. Translation gives CASSFVRGNYGYTF. The chain links TRBV27 to TRBJ1-2; no reliable D call. Between the trimmed V and J ends, which lost 3 bases and 5 bases, there was a span of 13 bases. The length of the CDR3 is 14 residues. Germline loops: CDR1 MNHEY, CDR2 SMNVEV (reference sequence).

CDR3 DNA sequence: TGTGCCAGCAGCCCGGACAGAGGCTATCTCGAGCAGTACTTC. Its translation: CASSPDRGYLEQYF. This sequence joins TRBV7-9 and TRBJ2-7; D may be TRBD1 (6 bases). Looked up from germline, CDR1 is SEHNR and CDR2 is FQNEAQ (reference sequence). The CDR3 sequence is 14 residues long. V lost 5 bases and J lost 6, with 17 bases in between.

This clonotype turned up a few times. The chain employs TRBV5-1 and TRBJ2-1; TRBD1 or TRBD2 may be the D gene (5 bases each). The CDR3 runs to 15 residues. The V gene's germline CDR1 is SGHRS and CDR2 YFSETQ. With 1 base removed from V and 5 bases from J, the gap between germline ends came to 13 bases. The CDR3, as DNA: TGCGCCAGCAGCTTGCAGGGACGGTTCAACAATGAGCAGTTCTTC. Protein: CASSLQGRFNNEQFF.

This rearrangement joins TRBV19 to TRBJ2-7, with D possibly called TRBD1 or TRBD2 (5 bases each). Germline V gene data show CDR1 as LNHDA and CDR2 as SQIVND (reference sequence). V dropped 6 bases and J dropped 3 bases, with 12 bases sitting between them. The CDR3 loop spans 13 amino acids. CDR3 region: CASSGTTDYEQYF. CDR3 coding DNA: TGTGCCAGTAGCGGGACGACAGACTACGAGCAGTACTTC.

This clonotype was found many times. The chain recombines TRBV20-1 with TRBJ2-7, with D tentatively TRBD2 (7 bases). V was trimmed by 5 bases and J by 3 bases, leaving 23 bases between them. Per the germline V gene, CDR1 is DFQATT and CDR2 is SNEGSKA (reference sequence). CDR3 length: 16 amino acids. CDR3 region: CSASTHREGLDYEQYF. The CDR3 region has the DNA TGCAGTGCTTCTACTCACAGGGAGGGGCTTGACTACGAGCAGTACTTC.

This clonotype was counted many times. The chain recombines TRBV18 with TRBJ2-1, with 8 bases identical to TRBD2. Trimming took 4 bases from V and 9 from J; bases not matched to a gene: 8. There are 14 residues in the CDR3. Germline-derived CDR1 and CDR2 are KGHSH and LQKENI. CDR3 nucleotide sequence: TGTGCCAGCTCACTCCCGGGACTAGGTGGTGAGCAGTTCTTC. Protein sequence: CASSLPGLGGEQFF.

CDR3 bases: TGTGCCAGCTCACCTGTTAAAACGGGGGAAAAACTGTTTTTT. Its protein product is CASSPVKTGEKLFF. The chain combines TRBV18 with TRBJ1-4, with D unclear. The germline CDR1 and CDR2 sequences are KGHSH and LQKENI. V lost 3 bases and J lost 8, with 13 bases in between. This CDR3 spans 14 amino acids.

This clonotype appeared many times. The chain uses TRBV12-3 or TRBV12-4 and TRBJ2-7; TRBD1 agrees at 7 bases. CDR3 length: 12 amino acids. The V and J ends lost 6 bases and 3 bases, in that order; junction bases with no gene match: 2. The CDR3 sequence: CASSRQGYEQYF. The CDR3 DNA reads TGTGCCAGCAGCCGACAGGGCTACGAGCAGTACTTC.